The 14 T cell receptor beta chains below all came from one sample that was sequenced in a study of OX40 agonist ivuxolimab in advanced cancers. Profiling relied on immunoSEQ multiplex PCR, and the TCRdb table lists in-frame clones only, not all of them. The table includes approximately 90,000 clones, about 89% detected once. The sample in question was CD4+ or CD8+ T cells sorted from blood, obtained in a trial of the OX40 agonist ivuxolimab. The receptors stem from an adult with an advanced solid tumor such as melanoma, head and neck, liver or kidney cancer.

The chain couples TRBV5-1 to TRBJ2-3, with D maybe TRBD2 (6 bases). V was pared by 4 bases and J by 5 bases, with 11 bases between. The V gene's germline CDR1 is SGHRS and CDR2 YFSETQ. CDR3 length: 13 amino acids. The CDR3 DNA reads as TGCGCCAGCAGCCCGATGGGGGGAGATACGCAGTATTTT. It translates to CASSPMGGDTQYF.

CDR3 loop: CASSLGDTDTQYF. As DNA, the CDR3 is TGCGCCAGCAGCTTGGGAGACACAGATACGCAGTATTTT. The chain uses TRBV5-1 and TRBJ2-3; D is undetermined. Germline V gene sequence: CDR1 SGHRS, CDR2 YFSETQ. V was shortened by 0 bases and J by 2 bases, with 4 bases between the two germline ends. The length of the CDR3 is 13 residues.

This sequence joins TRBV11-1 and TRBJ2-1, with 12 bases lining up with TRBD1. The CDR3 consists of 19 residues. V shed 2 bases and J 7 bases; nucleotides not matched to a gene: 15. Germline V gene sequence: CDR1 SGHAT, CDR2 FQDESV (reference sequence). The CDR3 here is CASSLSGTGGGGVWNEQFF. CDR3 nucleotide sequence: TGTGCCAGCAGCTTATCCGGGACAGGGGGCGGAGGAGTATGGAATGAGCAGTTCTTC.

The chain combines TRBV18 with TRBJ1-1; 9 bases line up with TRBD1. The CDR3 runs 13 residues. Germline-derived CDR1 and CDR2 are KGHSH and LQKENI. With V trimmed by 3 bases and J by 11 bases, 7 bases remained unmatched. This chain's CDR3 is CASSPRTGDEAFF. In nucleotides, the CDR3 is TGTGCCAGCTCACCGCGGACAGGGGACGAGGCTTTCTTT. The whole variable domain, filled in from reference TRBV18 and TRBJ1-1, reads NAGVMQNPRHLVRRRGQEARLRCSPMKGHSHVYWYRQLPEEGLKFMVYLQKENIIDESGMPKERFSAEFPKEGPSILRIQQVVRGDSAAYFCASSPRTGDEAFFGQGTRLTVV.

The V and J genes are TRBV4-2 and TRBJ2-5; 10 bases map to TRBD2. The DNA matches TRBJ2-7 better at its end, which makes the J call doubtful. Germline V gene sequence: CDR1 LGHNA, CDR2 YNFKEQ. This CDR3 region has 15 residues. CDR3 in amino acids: CASTPGASGSYEQYF. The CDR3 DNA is TGTGCCAGCACCCCCGGGGCTAGCGGGAGCTACGAGCAGTACTTC.

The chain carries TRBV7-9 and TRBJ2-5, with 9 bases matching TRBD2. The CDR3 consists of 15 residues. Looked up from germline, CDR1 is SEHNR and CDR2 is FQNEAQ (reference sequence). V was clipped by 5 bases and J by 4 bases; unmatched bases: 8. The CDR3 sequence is CASSPETSGLETQYF. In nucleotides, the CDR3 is TGTGCCAGCAGCCCGGAGACTAGCGGATTAGAGACCCAGTACTTC.

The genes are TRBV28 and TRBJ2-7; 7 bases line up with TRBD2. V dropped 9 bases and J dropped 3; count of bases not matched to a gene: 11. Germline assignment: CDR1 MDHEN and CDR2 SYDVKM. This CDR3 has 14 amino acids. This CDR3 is CASRKGGVDYEQYF. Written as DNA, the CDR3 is TGTGCCAGTCGAAAGGGAGGGGTGGACTACGAGCAGTACTTC.

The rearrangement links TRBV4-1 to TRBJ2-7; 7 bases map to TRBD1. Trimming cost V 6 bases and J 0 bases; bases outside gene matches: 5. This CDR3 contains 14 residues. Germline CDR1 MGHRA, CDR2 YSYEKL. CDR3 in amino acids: CASSDRATSYEQYF. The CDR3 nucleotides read TGCGCCAGCAGTGACAGGGCGACCTCCTACGAGCAGTACTTC.

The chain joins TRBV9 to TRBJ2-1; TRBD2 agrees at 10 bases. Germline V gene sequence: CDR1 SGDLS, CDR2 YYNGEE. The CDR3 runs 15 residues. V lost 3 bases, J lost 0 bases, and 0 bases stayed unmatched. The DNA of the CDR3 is TGTGCCAGCAGCGCTAGCGGGAGCTCCTACAATGAGCAGTTCTTC. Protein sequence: CASSASGSSYNEQFF.

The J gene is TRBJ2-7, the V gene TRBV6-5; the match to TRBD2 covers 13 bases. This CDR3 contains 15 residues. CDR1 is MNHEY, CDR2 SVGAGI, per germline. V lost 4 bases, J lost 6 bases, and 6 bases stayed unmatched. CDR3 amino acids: CASSWGTSGIGEQYF. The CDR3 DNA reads TGTGCCAGCAGTTGGGGGACTAGCGGGATCGGCGAGCAGTACTTC.

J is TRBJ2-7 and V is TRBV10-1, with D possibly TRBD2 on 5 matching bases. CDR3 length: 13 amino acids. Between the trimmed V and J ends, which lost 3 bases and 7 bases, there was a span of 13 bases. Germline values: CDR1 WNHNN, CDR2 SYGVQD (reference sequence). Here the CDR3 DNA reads TGCGCCAGCAGTGAAACCCAACTAGGGGAGCAGTACTTC. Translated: CASSETQLGEQYF.

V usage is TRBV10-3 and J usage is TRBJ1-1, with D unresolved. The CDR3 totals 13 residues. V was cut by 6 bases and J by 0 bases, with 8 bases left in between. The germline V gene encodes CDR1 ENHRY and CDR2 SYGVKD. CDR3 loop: CAIRDRVNTEAFF. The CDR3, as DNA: TGTGCCATCAGGGACCGCGTGAACACTGAAGCTTTCTTT.

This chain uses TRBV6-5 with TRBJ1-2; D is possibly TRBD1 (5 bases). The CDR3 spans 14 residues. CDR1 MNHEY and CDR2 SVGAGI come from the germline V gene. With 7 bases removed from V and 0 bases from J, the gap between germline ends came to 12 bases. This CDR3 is CASTAPGTNYGYTF. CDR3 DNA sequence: TGTGCCAGCACGGCCCCAGGGACTAACTATGGCTACACCTTC.

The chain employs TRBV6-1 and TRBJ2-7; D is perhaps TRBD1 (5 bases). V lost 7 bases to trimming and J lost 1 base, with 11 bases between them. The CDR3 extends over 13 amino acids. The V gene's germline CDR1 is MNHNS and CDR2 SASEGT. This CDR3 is CASIKGISYEQYF. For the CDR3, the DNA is TGTGCCAGCATAAAGGGGATTTCCTACGAGCAGTACTTC.